This T cell receptor beta chain was observed in a study of T cell responses to AZD1222 COVID-19 vaccine. The study's findings and limits: Baseline testing showed seropositivity in only six AZD1222 recipients. Without day 14 samples, only post-peak T cell repertoires were studied. Most donors were white British and more were female, and clonal diversity was possibly underestimated.

To note about this clone: Its antigen remains unknown.

Germline CDR1 is SQVTM and CDR2 is ANQGSEA. The CDR3 is 14 residues long. Trimming cost V 3 bases and J 0 bases, with 11 bases left between them. Sequenced by immunoSEQ multiplex PCR; TCRdb stores in-frame clones only, minus some. The sample carries approximately 27,000 clones, around 90% recorded once. This sequence was found in an adult in good health. Sequenced material: peripheral blood, taken on day 0 of AZD1222 vaccination. V gene TRBV29-1 combines with J gene TRBJ1-1; D unclear. CDR3 in amino acids: CSVEPIGMNTEAFF. CDR3 bases: TGCAGCGTTGAGCCAATAGGCATGAACACTGAAGCTTTCTTT.